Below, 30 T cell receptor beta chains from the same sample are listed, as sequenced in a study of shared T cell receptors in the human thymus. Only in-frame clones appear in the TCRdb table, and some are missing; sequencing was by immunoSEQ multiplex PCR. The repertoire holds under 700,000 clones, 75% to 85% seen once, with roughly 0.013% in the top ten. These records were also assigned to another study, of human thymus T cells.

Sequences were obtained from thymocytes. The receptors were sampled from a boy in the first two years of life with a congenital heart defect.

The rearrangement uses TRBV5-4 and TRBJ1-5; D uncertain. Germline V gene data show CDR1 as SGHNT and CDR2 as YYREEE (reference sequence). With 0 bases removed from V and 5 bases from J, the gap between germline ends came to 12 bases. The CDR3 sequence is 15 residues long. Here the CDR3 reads CASSLADRVDQPQHF. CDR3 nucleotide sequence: TGTGCCAGCAGCTTGGCTGATCGGGTGGATCAGCCCCAGCATTTT.

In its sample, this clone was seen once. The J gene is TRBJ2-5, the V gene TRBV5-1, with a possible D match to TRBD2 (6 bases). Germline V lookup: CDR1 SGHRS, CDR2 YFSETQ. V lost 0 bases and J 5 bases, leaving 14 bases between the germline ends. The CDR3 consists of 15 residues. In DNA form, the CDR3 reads TGCGCCAGCAGCTTGGCCAATCGGGGGACGGAGACCCAGTACTTC. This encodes CASSLANRGTETQYF. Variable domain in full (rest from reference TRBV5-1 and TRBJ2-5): KAGVTQTPRYLIKTRGQQVTLSCSPISGHRSVSWYQQTPGQGLQFLFEYFSETQRNKGNFPGRFSGRQFSNSRSEMNVSTLELGDSALYLCASSLANRGTETQYFGPGTRLLVL.

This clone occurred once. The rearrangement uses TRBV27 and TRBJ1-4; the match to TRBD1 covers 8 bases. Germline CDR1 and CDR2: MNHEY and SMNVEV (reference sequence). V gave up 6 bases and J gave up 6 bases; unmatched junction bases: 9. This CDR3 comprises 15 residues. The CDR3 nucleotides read TGTGCCAGCAGACCCTCAGGGGGCGCGGATGAAAAACTGTTTTTT. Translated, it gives CASRPSGGADEKLFF. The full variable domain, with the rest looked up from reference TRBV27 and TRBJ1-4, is EAQVTQNPRYLITVTGKKLTVTCSQNMNHEYMSWYRQDPGLGLRQIYYSMNVEVTDKGDVPEGYKVSRKEKRNFPLILESPSPNQTSLYFCASRPSGGADEKLFFGSGTQLSVL.

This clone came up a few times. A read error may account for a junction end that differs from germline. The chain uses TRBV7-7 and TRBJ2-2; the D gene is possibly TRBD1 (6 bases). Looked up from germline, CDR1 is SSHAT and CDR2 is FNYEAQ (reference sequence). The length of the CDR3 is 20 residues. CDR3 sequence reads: CASSPAYPTGSPWETGELFF. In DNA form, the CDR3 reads TGTGCTAGCAGCCCAGCTTATCCGACAGGCAGCCCGTGGGAGACCGGGGAGCTGTTTTTT.

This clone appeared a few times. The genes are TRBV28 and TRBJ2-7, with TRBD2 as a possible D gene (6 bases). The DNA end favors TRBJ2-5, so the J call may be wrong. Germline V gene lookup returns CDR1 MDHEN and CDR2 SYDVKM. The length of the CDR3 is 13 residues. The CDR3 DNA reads TGTGCCAGCAGTACCTCGGGGGTGGAGACCCAGTACTTC. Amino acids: CASSTSGVETQYF.

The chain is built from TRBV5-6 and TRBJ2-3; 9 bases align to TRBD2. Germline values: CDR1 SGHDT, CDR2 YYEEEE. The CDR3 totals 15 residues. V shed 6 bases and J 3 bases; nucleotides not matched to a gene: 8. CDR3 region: CASKRTSVETDTQYF. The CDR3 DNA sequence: TGTGCCAGCAAGAGGACTAGCGTCGAAACAGATACGCAGTATTTT.

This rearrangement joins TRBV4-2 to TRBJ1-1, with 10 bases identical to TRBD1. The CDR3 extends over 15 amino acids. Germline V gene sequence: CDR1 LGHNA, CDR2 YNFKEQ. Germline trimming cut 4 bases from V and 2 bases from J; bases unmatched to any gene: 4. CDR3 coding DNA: TGTGCCAGCAGCCGCCCGACAGGGGGCAACACTGAAGCTTTCTTT. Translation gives CASSRPTGGNTEAFF.

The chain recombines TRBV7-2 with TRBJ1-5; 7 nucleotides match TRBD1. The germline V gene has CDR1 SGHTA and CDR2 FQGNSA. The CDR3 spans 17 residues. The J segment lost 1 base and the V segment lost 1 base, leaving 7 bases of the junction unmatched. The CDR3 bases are TGTGCCAGCAGCTTAGGGCGGACGACAGGGAGCAATCAGCCCCAGCATTTT. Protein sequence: CASSLGRTTGSNQPQHF.

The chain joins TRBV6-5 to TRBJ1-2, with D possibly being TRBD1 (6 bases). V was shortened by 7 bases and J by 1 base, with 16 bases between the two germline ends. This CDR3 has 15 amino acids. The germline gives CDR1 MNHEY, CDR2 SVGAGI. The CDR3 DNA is TGTGCCAGCACTCAACCGGGACACATTAACTATGGCTACACCTTC. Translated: CASTQPGHINYGYTF.

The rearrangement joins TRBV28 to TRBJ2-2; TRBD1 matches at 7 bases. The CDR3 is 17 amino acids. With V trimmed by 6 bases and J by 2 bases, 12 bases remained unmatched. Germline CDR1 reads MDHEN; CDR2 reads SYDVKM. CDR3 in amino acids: CASRGSRGSGNTGELFF. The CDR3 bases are TGTGCCAGCAGAGGAAGCAGGGGGTCAGGCAACACCGGGGAGCTGTTTTTT.

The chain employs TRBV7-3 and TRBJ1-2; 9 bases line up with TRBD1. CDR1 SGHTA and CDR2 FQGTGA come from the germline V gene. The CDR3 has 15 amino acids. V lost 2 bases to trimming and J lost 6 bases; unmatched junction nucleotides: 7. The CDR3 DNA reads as TGTGCCAGCAGCTTAGGGTCACAGGGGGCAAATGGCTACACCTTC. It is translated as CASSLGSQGANGYTF.

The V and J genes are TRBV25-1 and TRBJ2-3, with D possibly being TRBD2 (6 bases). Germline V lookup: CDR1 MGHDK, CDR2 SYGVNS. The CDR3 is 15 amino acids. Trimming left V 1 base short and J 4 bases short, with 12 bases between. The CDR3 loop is CASSEWEADPDTQYF. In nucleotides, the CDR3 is TGTGCCAGCAGTGAATGGGAGGCAGACCCAGATACGCAGTATTTT.

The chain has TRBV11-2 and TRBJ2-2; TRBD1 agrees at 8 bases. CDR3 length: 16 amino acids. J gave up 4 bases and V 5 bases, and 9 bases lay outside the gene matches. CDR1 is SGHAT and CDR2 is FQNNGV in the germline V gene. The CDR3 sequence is CASSTLQGEVTGELFF. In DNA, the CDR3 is TGTGCCAGCAGCACCCTACAGGGGGAGGTCACCGGGGAGCTGTTTTTT.

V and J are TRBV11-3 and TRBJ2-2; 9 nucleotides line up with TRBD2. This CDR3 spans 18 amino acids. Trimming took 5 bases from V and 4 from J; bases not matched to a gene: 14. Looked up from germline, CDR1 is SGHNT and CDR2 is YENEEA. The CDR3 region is CASSPGAGGMFGTGELFF. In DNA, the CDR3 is TGTGCCAGCAGCCCGGGGGCGGGAGGGATGTTTGGCACCGGGGAGCTGTTTTTT.

In nucleotides, the CDR3 is TGTGCCAGCAGGAAACCCGGACTAGCGGGAGGCAATGAGCAGTTCTTC. Its translation is CASRKPGLAGGNEQFF. The V call is TRBV2, the J call TRBJ2-1, with 14 nucleotides matching TRBD2. The germline CDR1 and CDR2 sequences are SNHLY and FYNNEI. The CDR3 runs to 16 residues. V was clipped by 6 bases and J by 6 bases; unmatched bases: 7.

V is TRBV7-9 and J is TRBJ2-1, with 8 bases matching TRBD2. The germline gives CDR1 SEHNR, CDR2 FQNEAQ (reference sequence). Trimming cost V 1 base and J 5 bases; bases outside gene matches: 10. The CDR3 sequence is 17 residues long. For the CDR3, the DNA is TGTGCCAGCAGCTTAGGACCCGGGAGGGCCTCTAACAATGAGCAGTTCTTC. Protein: CASSLGPGRASNNEQFF.

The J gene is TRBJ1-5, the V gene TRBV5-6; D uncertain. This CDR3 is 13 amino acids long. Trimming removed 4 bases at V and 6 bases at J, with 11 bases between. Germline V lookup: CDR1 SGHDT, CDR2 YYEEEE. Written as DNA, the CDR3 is TGTGCCAGCAGCCTTACTCCGCTTCAGCCCCAGCATTTT. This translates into CASSLTPLQPQHF.

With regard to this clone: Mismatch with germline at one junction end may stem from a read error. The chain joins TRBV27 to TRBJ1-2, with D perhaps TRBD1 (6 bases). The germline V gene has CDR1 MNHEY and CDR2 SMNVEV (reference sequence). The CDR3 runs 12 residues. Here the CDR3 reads CARALSKQGTNF. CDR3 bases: TGTGCCAGGGCCCTATCAAAACAGGGAACTAACTTC.

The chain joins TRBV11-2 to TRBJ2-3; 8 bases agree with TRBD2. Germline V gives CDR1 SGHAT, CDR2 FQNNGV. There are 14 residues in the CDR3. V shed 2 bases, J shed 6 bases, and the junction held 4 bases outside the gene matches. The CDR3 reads CASSLTGGRDTQYF. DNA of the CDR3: TGTGCCAGCAGCTTAACGGGAGGGCGGGATACGCAGTATTTT.

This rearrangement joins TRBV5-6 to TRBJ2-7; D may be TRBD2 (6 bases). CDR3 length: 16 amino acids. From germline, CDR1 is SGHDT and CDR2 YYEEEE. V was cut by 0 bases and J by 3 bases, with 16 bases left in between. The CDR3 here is CASSLARREEGYEQYF. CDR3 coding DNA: TGTGCCAGCAGCTTGGCTCGGAGGGAAGAAGGCTACGAGCAGTACTTC.

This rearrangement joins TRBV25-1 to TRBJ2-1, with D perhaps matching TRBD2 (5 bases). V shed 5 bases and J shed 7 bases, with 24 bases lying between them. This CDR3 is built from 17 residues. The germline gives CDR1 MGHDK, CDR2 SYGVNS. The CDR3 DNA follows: TGTGCCAGCAGTCCCCATGACTCGGGCCTAAGAGGGAATGAGCAGTTCTTC. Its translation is CASSPHDSGLRGNEQFF.

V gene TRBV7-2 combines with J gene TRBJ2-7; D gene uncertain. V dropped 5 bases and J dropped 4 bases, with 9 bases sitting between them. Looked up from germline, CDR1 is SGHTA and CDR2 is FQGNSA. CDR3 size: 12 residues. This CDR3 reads CASSAARYEQYF. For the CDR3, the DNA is TGTGCCAGCAGCGCTGCGCGTTACGAGCAGTACTTC.

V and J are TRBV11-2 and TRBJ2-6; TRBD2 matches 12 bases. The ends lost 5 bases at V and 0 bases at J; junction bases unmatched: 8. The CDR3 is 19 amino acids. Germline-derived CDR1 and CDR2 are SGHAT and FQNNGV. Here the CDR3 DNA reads TGTGCCAGCAGCCCCCAGACTAGCGGGAGACCCTCTGGGGCCAACGTCCTGACTTTC. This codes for CASSPQTSGRPSGANVLTF. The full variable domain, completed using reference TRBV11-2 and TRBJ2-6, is EAGVAQSPRYKIIEKRQSVAFWCNPISGHATLYWYQQILGQGPKLLIQFQNNGVVDDSQLPKDRFSAERLKGVDSTLKIQPAKLEDSAVYLCASSPQTSGRPSGANVLTFGAGSRLTVL.

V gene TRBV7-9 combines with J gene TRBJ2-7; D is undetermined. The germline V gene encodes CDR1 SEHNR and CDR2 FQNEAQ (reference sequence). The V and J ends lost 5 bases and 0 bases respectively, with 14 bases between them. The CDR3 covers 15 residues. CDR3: CASSQSGGSSYEQYF. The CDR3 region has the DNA TGTGCCAGCAGCCAATCCGGCGGAAGCTCCTACGAGCAGTACTTC.

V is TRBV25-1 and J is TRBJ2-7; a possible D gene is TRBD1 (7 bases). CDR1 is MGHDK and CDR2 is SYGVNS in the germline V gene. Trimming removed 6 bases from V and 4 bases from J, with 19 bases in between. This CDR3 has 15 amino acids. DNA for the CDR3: TGTGCCAGCAGCGCCCCGTCCAGGGGGGCTTACGAGCAGTACTTC. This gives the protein CASSAPSRGAYEQYF.

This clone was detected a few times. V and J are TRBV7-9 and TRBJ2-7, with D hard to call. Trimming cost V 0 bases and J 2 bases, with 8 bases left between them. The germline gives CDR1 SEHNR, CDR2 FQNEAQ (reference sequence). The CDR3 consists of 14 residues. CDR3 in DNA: TGTGCCAGCAGCTTAGCGAGTGGTGCCTACGAGCAGTACTTC. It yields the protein CASSLASGAYEQYF.

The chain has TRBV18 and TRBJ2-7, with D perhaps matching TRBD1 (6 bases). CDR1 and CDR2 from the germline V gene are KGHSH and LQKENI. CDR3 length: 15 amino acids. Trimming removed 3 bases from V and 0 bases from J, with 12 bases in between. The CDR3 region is CASSPQPGDSYEQYF. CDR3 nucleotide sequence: TGTGCCAGCTCACCCCAACCAGGGGACTCCTACGAGCAGTACTTC.

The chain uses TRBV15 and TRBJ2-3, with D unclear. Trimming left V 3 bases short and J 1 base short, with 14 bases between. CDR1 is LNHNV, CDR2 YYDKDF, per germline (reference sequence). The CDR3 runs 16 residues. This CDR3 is CATSSMDHAGTDTQYF. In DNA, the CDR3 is TGTGCCACCAGCAGTATGGATCACGCGGGCACAGATACGCAGTATTTT.

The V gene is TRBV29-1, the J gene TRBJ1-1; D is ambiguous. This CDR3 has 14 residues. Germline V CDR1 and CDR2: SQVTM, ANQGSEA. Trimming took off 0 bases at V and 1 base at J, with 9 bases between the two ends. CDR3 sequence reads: CSVEDNRGNTEAFF. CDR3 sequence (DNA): TGCAGCGTTGAAGATAATCGGGGGAACACTGAAGCTTTCTTT.

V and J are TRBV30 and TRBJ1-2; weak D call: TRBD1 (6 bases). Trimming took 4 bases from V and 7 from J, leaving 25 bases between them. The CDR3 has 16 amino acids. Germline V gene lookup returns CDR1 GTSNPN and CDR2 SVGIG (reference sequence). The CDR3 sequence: CAWTLTPGHKSRGYTF. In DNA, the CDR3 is TGTGCCTGGACACTAACCCCGGGACACAAATCCCGTGGCTACACCTTC.